This T cell receptor (beta chain) derives from a study of blood T cell repertoires in COVID-19. Across the study: Italy, Spain and the United States were the sources of the convalescent and acute COVID-19 samples. T cells, B-cell-depleted T cells, or PBMCs provided the cDNA or gDNA that served as material.

Germline CDR1 MNHEY, CDR2 SVGEGT. The length of the CDR3 is 14 residues. V gave up 6 bases and J gave up 5 bases; unmatched junction bases: 7. Original data processing: How many nucleated cells were present was estimated from reference gene primer amplification. Method: immunoSEQ multiplex PCR; TCRdb's copy keeps in-frame clones and lacks some. That table is the source of V, J and clone size, and D and trimming were worked out from the DNA. The sample has tens of thousands of clones; about nine tenths are singletons. This clonotype was obtained from a man in his 60s with active COVID-19. The J gene is TRBJ2-5, the V gene TRBV6-2 or TRBV6-3, with TRBD2 matching 9 bases. The specimen was peripheral blood. The CDR3 DNA is TGTGCCAGCAGGCCTGCGGGGGGGCGGGAGACCCAGTACTTC. Protein sequence: CASRPAGGRETQYF.